This TCR beta chain originates from a study of kidney transplant recipient with SARS-CoV-2 infection. This clonotype has more than one count but fewer than ten. MiXCR, applied by TCRdb to the reads, yields one record per CDR3 protein. The table records under 300,000 distinct CDR3 sequences, around 28% of them present only once. V lost 5 bases to trimming and J lost 4 bases, with 23 bases between them. Germline V lookup: CDR1 LNHDA, CDR2 SQIVND (reference sequence). The CDR3 length is 17 residues. This receptor was identified in a male patient between 25 and 39 years old who had COVID-19 and was a kidney transplant recipient. Some T cells may be the graft donor's. The genes are TRBV19 and TRBJ1-2, with no clear D. Sequencing used a blood sample, obtained at baseline and between days 110 and 120 from a kidney transplant recipient. The CDR3 DNA is TGTGCCAGTAGTGTGGGAAAGACAAATCGAAAGACCTATGGCTACACCTTC. This sequence encodes CASSVGKTNRKTYGYTF.